The 32 T cell receptor beta chains listed next were all sequenced from one sample in a study of blood T cells in healthy people across ages. Together with a sample-barcoded 5' primer, a J-beta primer mix was included in a second PCR lasting about 7 to 11 cycles. TCRdb reprocessed the 5' RACE reads with MiXCR, giving one entry per CDR3 protein. The sample includes approximately 810,000 distinct CDR3 sequences, roughly 26% seen only once; the top ten take around a sixth. Sequenced sample: blood. The receptors come from a woman older than 75 in good health.

This clonotype is a singleton in its sample. The junction shows a germline mismatch at one end, possibly a read error. The chain links TRBV7-2 to TRBJ2-7; unclear D gene. CDR3 length equals 12 residues. CDR1 and CDR2 from the germline V gene are SGHTA and FQGNSA. CDR3 sequence (DNA): TGTGCCAGCAGCTCCACTGGGTACGATCAGTACTTC. This gives the protein CASSSTGYDQYF.

This clonotype has more than one count but fewer than ten. The chain links TRBV3-1 to TRBJ2-1, with 7 bases identical to TRBD2. The CDR3 consists of 15 residues. V lost 0 bases to trimming and J lost 9 bases; unmatched junction nucleotides: 8. Germline values: CDR1 LGHDT, CDR2 YNNKEL (reference sequence). The CDR3 loop reads CASSQEGREESEQFF. The CDR3, as DNA: TGTGCCAGCAGCCAAGAGGGGAGGGAAGAGAGTGAGCAGTTCTTC.

V usage is TRBV12-3 or TRBV12-4 and J usage is TRBJ2-3; the D gene is possibly TRBD1 (5 bases). Deletions cut 9 bases from V and 1 base from J, with 17 bases between. The length of the CDR3 is 15 residues. CDR3 nucleotide sequence: TGTGCCAGTTGGCAGGGCAGAAAGCGCACAGATACGCAGTATTTT. It codes for CASWQGRKRTDTQYF.

This clonotype appeared many times. CDR3 DNA: TGTGCCAGCAGCCAGCAAGAACTCAATGAGCAGTTCTTC. Its translation is CASSQQELNEQFF. The chain has TRBV4-2 and TRBJ2-1; D unclear. V gave up 3 bases and J gave up 6 bases, with 9 bases separating them. The CDR3 is 13 amino acids. Germline V gene data show CDR1 as LGHNA and CDR2 as YNFKEQ.

This clonotype came up a few times. It may be a read error: a sequence one base away is much more abundant. This rearrangement joins TRBV7-2 to TRBJ2-1; D remains unclear. The J call could be wrong; TRBJ2-7 is a better fit for the DNA end. The CDR3 sequence is 14 residues long. From germline, CDR1 is SGHTA and CDR2 FQGNSA. CDR3: CASSVTWSYNEQYF. Written as DNA, the CDR3 is TGTGCCAGCAGCGTGACTTGGTCCTACAATGAGCAGTACTTC.

The chain employs TRBV4-1 and TRBJ1-6, with D uncertain. The V gene lost 0 bases and the J gene lost 7 bases, with 4 bases spanning the gap. The CDR3 totals 13 residues. The germline CDR1 and CDR2 sequences are MGHRA and YSYEKL. As DNA, the CDR3 is TGCGCCAGCAGCCAAGAGGAGAATTCACCCCTCCACTTT. Its protein product is CASSQEENSPLHF.

In the case of this clonotype: A read error may be the cause here, since a much bigger clone is one base away. The chain uses TRBV12-3 or TRBV12-4 and TRBJ2-4; TRBD2 agrees at 7 bases. The J call may be mistaken, given a closer DNA end match to TRBJ2-5. CDR3 length equals 15 residues. CDR3 region: CASSFGGFPRETQYF. The CDR3 DNA sequence: TGTGCCAGCAGTTTCGGGGGGTTCCCACGAGAGACCCAGTACTTC.

This clonotype came up a few times. This may be a read error, as it is one base from a much larger clone. The chain has TRBV9 and TRBJ2-1; 10 bases fit TRBD2. From germline, CDR1 is SGDLS and CDR2 YYNGEE. The CDR3 covers 17 residues. CDR3 region: CASSSSGGAHNYSEQFF. Here the CDR3 DNA reads TGTGCCAGCAGCTCCAGCGGGGGGGCCCACAACTACAGTGAGCAGTTCTTC.

This clonotype was counted many times. This chain uses TRBV6-5 with TRBJ2-1; 9 bases are a match to TRBD1. Looked up from germline, CDR1 is MNHEY and CDR2 is SVGAGI. The junction had 9 bases not matched to a gene; V was cut back by 5 bases and J by 4 bases. The CDR3 has 16 residues. This CDR3 is CASSKTGQGWYNEQFF. CDR3 nucleotides: TGTGCCAGCAGTAAAACGGGACAGGGATGGTACAATGAGCAGTTCTTC.

This clonotype was recorded many times. The chain uses TRBV7-2 and TRBJ2-5; 10 nucleotides align to TRBD2. V shed 3 bases, J shed 7 bases, and the junction held 11 bases outside the gene matches. This CDR3 spans 16 amino acids. Germline assignment: CDR1 SGHTA and CDR2 FQGNSA. For the CDR3, the DNA is TGTGCCAGCAGCTTTGTCGGGCTAGCGGGGGCTGTGACCCAGTACTTC. Protein product: CASSFVGLAGAVTQYF.

Many counts were recorded for this clonotype. The rearrangement uses TRBV5-5 and TRBJ2-1; 13 bases line up with TRBD2. This CDR3 has 18 residues. The trim removed 4 bases at V and 5 bases at J, leaving 12 bases unmatched. The germline gives CDR1 SGHKS, CDR2 YYEKEE (reference sequence). The CDR3, as DNA: TGTGCCAGCAGCGCCTCCCGACTAGCGGGGGGCCCCGACAATGAGCAGTTCTTC. This encodes CASSASRLAGGPDNEQFF.

There are many counts of this clonotype. The chain recombines TRBV3-1 with TRBJ2-1, with a weak D call TRBD2 (6 bases). CDR1 LGHDT and CDR2 YNNKEL come from the germline V gene (reference sequence). This CDR3 is 16 amino acids long. Trimming stripped 2 bases from V and 3 bases from J, with 14 bases between. The CDR3 spells CASSQFAGNHYNEQFF. Written as DNA, the CDR3 is TGTGCCAGCAGCCAATTCGCGGGGAACCACTACAATGAGCAGTTCTTC.

J is TRBJ2-3 and V is TRBV25-1; weak D call: TRBD1 (6 bases). The CDR3 is 17 residues long. Deletions cut 5 bases from V and 0 bases from J, with 18 bases between. The germline V gene encodes CDR1 MGHDK and CDR2 SYGVNS. The CDR3 loop is CASSPPTGKASTDTQYF. DNA of the CDR3: TGTGCCAGCAGTCCACCTACAGGGAAAGCTAGCACAGATACGCAGTATTTT.

This clonotype came up a few times. The chain uses TRBV20-1 and TRBJ2-4; D is tentatively TRBD1 or TRBD2 (6 bases each). The J call is doubtful: the DNA matches TRBJ2-7 better. This CDR3 is built from 15 residues. Germline CDR1 is DFQATT and CDR2 is SNEGSKA (reference sequence). CDR3 in DNA: TGCAGTGCTAGGGGGGCGGGACAAAATACCTACGAGCAGTACTTC. Its protein is CSARGAGQNTYEQYF.

This clonotype was picked up many times. CDR3 DNA sequence: TGTGCCAGCAGTTTTTTCGGGGGACAAACAGATACGCAGTATTTT. Protein sequence: CASSFFGGQTDTQYF. The rearrangement uses TRBV27 and TRBJ2-3; either TRBD1 or TRBD2 may supply D (6 bases each). V was clipped by 3 bases and J by 3 bases, with 13 bases between them. This CDR3 has 15 amino acids. Germline values: CDR1 MNHEY, CDR2 SMNVEV (reference sequence).

The rearrangement uses TRBV25-1 and TRBJ1-1; D gene uncertain. Trimming removed 3 bases from V and 1 base from J, with 9 bases in between. The CDR3 runs to 14 residues. CDR1 is MGHDK and CDR2 is SYGVNS in the germline V gene. This CDR3 is CASSDWVENTEAFF. DNA of the CDR3: TGTGCCAGCAGTGACTGGGTGGAGAACACTGAAGCTTTCTTT.

Only a few counts were recorded for this clonotype. A much larger clone sits a single nucleotide away, making a read error possible. The J gene is TRBJ2-5, the V gene TRBV7-2; 8 nucleotides line up with TRBD2. The CDR3 has 15 amino acids. J lost 11 bases, V lost 4 bases, and 15 bases had no gene match. Germline V gene sequence: CDR1 SGHTA, CDR2 FQGNSA. CDR3 sequence (DNA): TGTGCCAGCAGCTCAGAGCGGGGGCTATACAATGAGCAGTACTTC. Translating gives CASSSERGLYNEQYF.

This clonotype was counted only a few times. This chain links TRBV2 with TRBJ1-5; D is ambiguous. The CDR3 covers 15 residues. V was pared by 7 bases and J by 1 base, with 14 bases between. CDR1 and CDR2 from the germline V gene are SNHLY and FYNNEI. In nucleotides, the CDR3 is TGTGCCAGCAAGCGTAGCACACTGAGCAATCAGCCCCAGCATTTT. It codes for CASKRSTLSNQPQHF.

J is TRBJ2-5 and V is TRBV6-1; possibly TRBD2 for D (5 bases). CDR3 size: 15 residues. Germline-derived CDR1 and CDR2 are MNHNS and SASEGT. Trimming removed 2 bases from V and 0 bases from J, with 10 bases in between. CDR3 in amino acids: CASSESSGDQETQYF. The CDR3 nucleotides read TGTGCCAGCAGTGAATCCTCCGGGGACCAAGAGACCCAGTACTTC.

As regards this clonotype: A much larger clone differs from this one at a single base, so this may be a read error. The chain joins TRBV6-6 to TRBJ1-2; no firm D call. The V and J ends lost 4 bases and 0 bases respectively, with 15 bases between them. This CDR3 contains 16 residues. Germline V gives CDR1 MNHNY, CDR2 SVGAGI (reference sequence). As DNA, the CDR3 is TGTGCCAGCAGTTGCTCGTCGGGCAGATCTAACTATGGCTACACCTTC. Translated, it gives CASSCSSGRSNYGYTF.

This clonotype was observed at least ten times. V usage is TRBV15 and J usage is TRBJ2-1; 7 bases map to TRBD1. V dropped 0 bases and J dropped 6; count of bases not matched to a gene: 8. The germline CDR1 and CDR2 sequences are LNHNV and YYDKDF (reference sequence). This CDR3 has 16 residues. DNA for the CDR3: TGTGCCACCAGCAGAGAGTCCGGGTCAGGGGGCAATGAGCAGTTCTTC. Translated, it gives CATSRESGSGGNEQFF.

The sample holds many counts of this clonotype. The germline gene is not matched at one end of the junction; a read error may be the cause. The chain uses TRBV7-9 and TRBJ2-6; weak D call: TRBD2 (6 bases). CDR1 and CDR2 (germline): SEHNR, FQNEAQ (reference sequence). This CDR3 contains 16 residues. CDR3: CASSLAIGSGANVLTF. The CDR3 coding sequence is TGTGCCAGCAGCCTAGCGATCGGTTCAGGGGCCAACGTCCTGACTTTC.

This rearrangement joins TRBV20-1 to TRBJ2-3, with no clear D. CDR3 length: 15 amino acids. CDR1 and CDR2 from the germline V gene are DFQATT and SNEGSKA (reference sequence). The ends were cut back, 1 base at V and 1 base at J, with 12 bases in the middle. The CDR3 region is CSARGVGSGTDTQYF. As DNA, the CDR3 is TGCAGTGCTAGAGGGGTTGGTTCGGGCACAGATACGCAGTATTTT.

This clonotype showed up many times. This sequence joins TRBV7-8 and TRBJ2-7, with D possibly called TRBD1 or TRBD2 (5 bases each). From germline, CDR1 is SGHVS and CDR2 FQNEAQ. CDR3 length: 13 residues. Trimming left V 8 bases short and J 5 bases short, with 16 bases between. The CDR3 here is CASRRGLGDEQYF. CDR3 nucleotides: TGTGCCAGCCGGAGAGGGTTGGGGGACGAGCAGTACTTC.

A single count supports this clonotype. A single base separates this from a much larger clone, so it may be a read error. The chain employs TRBV12-3 or TRBV12-4 and TRBJ2-5; D is undetermined. The CDR3 is made up of 14 amino acids. V lost 3 bases, J lost 2 bases, and 10 bases lay in between. The CDR3 loop is CASSFRTEQETQYF. Here the CDR3 DNA reads TGTGCCAGCAGTTTCCGGACCGAGCAAGAGACCCAGTACTTC.

This clonotype occurred once. The V gene is TRBV5-1, the J gene TRBJ2-3, with TRBD1 matching 9 bases. Germline V gives CDR1 SGHRS, CDR2 YFSETQ. After removal of 2 bases from V and 4 bases from J, the junction contained 5 bases not matched to a gene. The CDR3 runs 15 residues. The CDR3 sequence is CASSLGDRDADTQYF. CDR3 coding DNA: TGCGCCAGCAGCTTAGGGGACAGGGATGCAGATACGCAGTATTTT.

This clonotype has a handful of counts. This chain uses TRBV5-1 with TRBJ2-3; 7 nucleotides line up with TRBD2. Germline CDR1 SGHRS, CDR2 YFSETQ. Unmatched junction bases numbered 4, after V lost 3 bases and J lost 0 bases. CDR3 length: 15 residues. DNA for the CDR3: TGCGCCAGCAGCTCTCAAGCGGGGAGCACAGATACGCAGTATTTT. Its translation is CASSSQAGSTDTQYF.

This clonotype has a handful of counts. The chain joins TRBV20-1 to TRBJ2-3, with no clear D. CDR1 is DFQATT, CDR2 SNEGSKA, per germline (reference sequence). The V and J ends lost 6 bases and 4 bases respectively, with 8 bases between them. The CDR3 spans 11 residues. The CDR3 loop reads CSAYSADTQYF. The CDR3 bases are TGCAGTGCCTACTCTGCAGATACGCAGTATTTT.

This chain links TRBV5-1 with TRBJ2-3, with 7 bases matching TRBD1. CDR1 is SGHRS, CDR2 YFSETQ, per germline. The length of the CDR3 is 16 residues. Unmatched junction bases numbered 8, after V lost 4 bases and J lost 0 bases. In DNA, the CDR3 is TGCGCCAGCAGCCATGACAGGGAAAGGAGCACAGATACGCAGTATTTT. As protein: CASSHDRERSTDTQYF.

This clonotype appeared a few times. This chain's CDR3 is CASSQDNRESPLHF. The CDR3 DNA sequence: TGTGCCAGCAGCCAAGATAATAGGGAGTCACCCCTCCACTTT. The chain has TRBV3-1 and TRBJ1-6; D is unresolved. Per germline, CDR1 LGHDT and CDR2 YNNKEL (reference sequence). Deletions cut 0 bases from V and 10 bases from J, with 10 bases between. The CDR3 spans 14 residues.

This clonotype showed up many times. A single base separates this from a much larger clone, so it may be a read error. The chain employs TRBV5-5 and TRBJ1-2, with a weak D call TRBD1 (5 bases). The CDR3 has 14 amino acids. Germline V gene sequence: CDR1 SGHKS, CDR2 YYEKEE (reference sequence). V was clipped by 3 bases and J by 3 bases, with 12 bases between them. The CDR3 sequence: CASSWDDSYYGYTF. As DNA, the CDR3 is TGTGCCAGCAGCTGGGATGACAGTTACTATGGCTACACCTTC. Using reference TRBV5-5 and TRBJ1-2 for the parts outside the CDR3, the full variable domain is DAGVTQSPTHLIKTRGQQVTLRCSPISGHKSVSWYQQVLGQGPQFIFQYYEKEERGRGNFPDRFSARQFPNYSSELNVNALLLGDSALYLCASSWDDSYYGYTFGSGTRLTVV.

The chain has TRBV20-1 and TRBJ1-5; 7 positions match TRBD1. Germline V gene data show CDR1 as DFQATT and CDR2 as SNEGSKA (reference sequence). The CDR3 is 14 amino acids. The V and J ends lost 3 bases and 5 bases, in that order; junction bases with no gene match: 7. CDR3 DNA: TGCAGTGCTAGCGGAGGGGGCGGTGATCAGCCCCAGCATTTT. It encodes CSASGGGGDQPQHF.